These T cell receptor beta chains were read from a single sample in a study of cytomegalovirus exposure and HLA in healthy donors. Libraries were prepared by immunoSEQ multiplex PCR; TCRdb keeps only in-frame clonotypes and omits some of them. The sample lists about 160,000 clones; roughly 80% were seen once. Material for sequencing was PBMCs. The receptors stem from a man aged 25-45 years in good health and CMV-seronegative. Both conserved end residues are part of each CDR3. D genes are given only for firm matches. A row's size may be missing; if present it is once, few, many or a size class.

abundance: -; d_gene: TRBD2; v_gene: TRBV11-1; j_gene: TRBJ2-3; CDR3nt: TGTGCCAGCAGCTTAGTAGCGGGGGGTAGTACAGATACGCAGTATTTT; CDR3aa: CASSLVAGGSTDTQYF
abundance: -; d_gene: -; v_gene: TRBV9; j_gene: TRBJ1-1; CDR3nt: TGTGCCAGCAGCGTAGAGGGGATACAGGGTTTTGAAGCTTTCTTT; CDR3aa: CASSVEGIQGFEAFF
abundance: -; d_gene: -; v_gene: TRBV7-8; j_gene: TRBJ1-4; CDR3nt: TGTGCCAGCAGCTACACAGATGAAAAACTGTTTTTT; CDR3aa: CASSYTDEKLFF
abundance: -; d_gene: TRBD2; v_gene: TRBV27; j_gene: TRBJ2-7; CDR3nt: TGTGCCAGCAGTTCGCTGACTAGCGGGAGATCCTACGAGCAGTACTTC; CDR3aa: CASSSLTSGRSYEQYF
abundance: -; d_gene: -; v_gene: TRBV7-6; j_gene: TRBJ1-5; CDR3nt: TGTGCCAGCAGTCCTTGGTTGGGGGCTGGACAGCCCCAGCATTTT; CDR3aa: CASSPWLGAGQPQHF
abundance: -; d_gene: TRBD2; v_gene: TRBV29-1; j_gene: TRBJ2-7; CDR3nt: TGCAGCGTTGAGCCTAGCGGGGGGTACGAGCAGTACTTC; CDR3aa: CSVEPSGGYEQYF
abundance: -; d_gene: TRBD1; v_gene: TRBV28; j_gene: TRBJ1-1; CDR3nt: TGTGCCAGCAGACTGCCGGGACAGGGAAAAGGTGAAGCTTTCTTT; CDR3aa: CASRLPGQGKGEAFF
abundance: -; d_gene: TRBD1; v_gene: TRBV10-1; j_gene: TRBJ2-1; CDR3nt: TGCGCCAGCAGTGTGGGACAGGGAGCCCATGAGCAGTTCTTC; CDR3aa: CASSVGQGAHEQFF
abundance: once; d_gene: -; v_gene: TRBV6-6; j_gene: TRBJ1-3; CDR3nt: TGTGCCAGCAGTTACGCAACGATGAGCTCTGGAAACACCATATATTTT; CDR3aa: CASSYATMSSGNTIYF
abundance: once; d_gene: TRBD2; v_gene: TRBV5-4; j_gene: TRBJ2-1; CDR3nt: TGTGCCAGCAGCGGACGGGGGGGGGACAATGAGCAGTTCTTC; CDR3aa: CASSGRGGDNEQFF
abundance: -; d_gene: -; v_gene: TRBV7-3; j_gene: TRBJ1-2; CDR3nt: TGTGCCAGCAGCTCTTTGGGGGGGACGGTCTATGGCTACACCTTC; CDR3aa: CASSSLGGTVYGYTF
abundance: -; d_gene: TRBD1; v_gene: TRBV27; j_gene: TRBJ1-2; CDR3nt: TGTGCCAGCGCCACGAGACAGGGGCGCCTCTTTAACTATGGCTACACCTTC; CDR3aa: CASATRQGRLFNYGYTF
abundance: -; d_gene: -; v_gene: TRBV9; j_gene: TRBJ1-5; CDR3nt: TGTGCCAGCAGCGTAGGACCTTCTTCTCGGGGCAATCAGCCCCAGCATTTT; CDR3aa: CASSVGPSSRGNQPQHF
abundance: -; d_gene: TRBD2; v_gene: TRBV7-9; j_gene: TRBJ2-5; CDR3nt: TGTGCCAGCAGCTTTTTTCTAGCGGGGGAAGAGACCCAGTACTTC; CDR3aa: CASSFFLAGEETQYF
abundance: -; d_gene: -; v_gene: TRBV19; j_gene: TRBJ1-1; CDR3nt: TGTGCCAGTAGGAAGGTGGTAGCGGCCGAAGCTTTCTTT; CDR3aa: CASRKVVAAEAFF
abundance: -; d_gene: TRBD2; v_gene: TRBV2; j_gene: TRBJ2-5; CDR3nt: TGTGCCAGCACCCATGACGTGGGGCGGGAGGAGACCCAGTACTTC; CDR3aa: CASTHDVGREETQYF
abundance: -; d_gene: -; v_gene: TRBV11-2; j_gene: TRBJ2-7; CDR3nt: TGTGCCAGCAGCCCAACCCTGGGCACCTACGAGCAGTACTTC; CDR3aa: CASSPTLGTYEQYF
abundance: -; d_gene: -; v_gene: TRBV28; j_gene: TRBJ2-1; CDR3nt: TGTGCCAGCAGTTCTTCAAGACTAGTTATAAATGAGCAGTTCTTC; CDR3aa: CASSSSRLVINEQFF
abundance: -; d_gene: TRBD2; v_gene: TRBV11-2; j_gene: TRBJ2-1; CDR3nt: TGTGCCAGCAGCTTAGGGGCTAGCGGGGGAGGTGAGCAGTTCTTC; CDR3aa: CASSLGASGGGEQFF
abundance: -; d_gene: TRBD2; v_gene: TRBV7-6; j_gene: TRBJ2-3; CDR3nt: TGTGCCAGCAGCTTAGTAGGGTTAGCGGGGAGCACAGATACGCAGTATTTT; CDR3aa: CASSLVGLAGSTDTQYF
abundance: -; d_gene: TRBD2; v_gene: TRBV9; j_gene: TRBJ2-3; CDR3nt: TGTGCCAGCACCCCTAGACTAGCGGGCGCCACAGATACGCAGTATTTT; CDR3aa: CASTPRLAGATDTQYF
abundance: -; d_gene: -; v_gene: TRBV7-9; j_gene: TRBJ1-3; CDR3nt: TGTGCCAGCAGCGACTCCAACAGGGCCTACGCATCAGGAAACACCATATATTTT; CDR3aa: CASSDSNRAYASGNTIYF
abundance: once; d_gene: TRBD2; v_gene: TRBV4-3; j_gene: TRBJ2-5; CDR3nt: TGCGCCAGCAGCCAAGATCTTTTGTCGGGGGGGCCAGAGACCCAGTACTTC; CDR3aa: CASSQDLLSGGPETQYF
abundance: -; d_gene: -; v_gene: TRBV10-2; j_gene: TRBJ2-7; CDR3nt: TGCGCCAGCAGTATCCTACAGACCTACGAGCAGTACTTC; CDR3aa: CASSILQTYEQYF
abundance: once; d_gene: TRBD1; v_gene: TRBV7-2; j_gene: TRBJ1-5; CDR3nt: TGTGCCAGCAGCTCCTACAGGGGTTCGCAGCCCCAGCATTTT; CDR3aa: CASSSYRGSQPQHF
abundance: -; d_gene: -; v_gene: TRBV29-1; j_gene: TRBJ2-7; CDR3nt: TGCAGCGTTGGGACAGAGAACGAGCAGTACTTC; CDR3aa: CSVGTENEQYF
abundance: -; d_gene: TRBD1; v_gene: TRBV28; j_gene: TRBJ2-7; CDR3nt: TGTGCCAGCAGTTCAATACTCGGGACAGCGAATGACGAGCAGTACTTC; CDR3aa: CASSSILGTANDEQYF
abundance: once; d_gene: -; v_gene: TRBV11-2; j_gene: TRBJ1-4; CDR3nt: TGTGCCAGCAGCTTAGACGGTGAAAAACTGTTTTTT; CDR3aa: CASSLDGEKLFF
abundance: few; d_gene: TRBD2; v_gene: TRBV9; j_gene: TRBJ2-7; CDR3nt: TGTGCCAGCAGCGTAGTGGGACTAGCAACCGAGCAGTACTTC; CDR3aa: CASSVVGLATEQYF
abundance: -; d_gene: TRBD1; v_gene: TRBV27; j_gene: TRBJ2-7; CDR3nt: TGTGCCAGCAGTTTATCCGGACAGGGGGCATCCTACGAGCAGTACTTC; CDR3aa: CASSLSGQGASYEQYF
abundance: -; d_gene: -; v_gene: TRBV7-8; j_gene: TRBJ1-1; CDR3nt: TGTGCCAGCAGCCTTCGGGAACCGGCGCCTGAAGCTTTCTTT; CDR3aa: CASSLREPAPEAFF
abundance: -; d_gene: -; v_gene: TRBV27; j_gene: TRBJ1-5; CDR3nt: TGTGCCAGCGGGGAGATCCACTCCAATCAGCCCCAGCATTTT; CDR3aa: CASGEIHSNQPQHF
abundance: -; d_gene: TRBD1; v_gene: TRBV5-6; j_gene: TRBJ2-1; CDR3nt: TGTGCCAGCAGCCAGGACAGGGGGCGGGACAATGAGCAGTTCTTC; CDR3aa: CASSQDRGRDNEQFF
abundance: -; d_gene: TRBD1; v_gene: TRBV2; j_gene: TRBJ1-5; CDR3nt: TGTGCCAGCAGTGGATTGGACAGGGAAGGCAATCAGCCCCAGCATTTT; CDR3aa: CASSGLDREGNQPQHF
abundance: -; d_gene: -; v_gene: TRBV4-1; j_gene: TRBJ2-3; CDR3nt: TGCGCCAGCAGCCAAGAGGAGAGCACAGATACGCAGTATTTT; CDR3aa: CASSQEESTDTQYF
abundance: -; d_gene: -; v_gene: TRBV27; j_gene: TRBJ2-2; CDR3nt: TGTGCCAGCAGACCAACAGGGTTGGGCGGGGAGCTGTTTTTT; CDR3aa: CASRPTGLGGELFF